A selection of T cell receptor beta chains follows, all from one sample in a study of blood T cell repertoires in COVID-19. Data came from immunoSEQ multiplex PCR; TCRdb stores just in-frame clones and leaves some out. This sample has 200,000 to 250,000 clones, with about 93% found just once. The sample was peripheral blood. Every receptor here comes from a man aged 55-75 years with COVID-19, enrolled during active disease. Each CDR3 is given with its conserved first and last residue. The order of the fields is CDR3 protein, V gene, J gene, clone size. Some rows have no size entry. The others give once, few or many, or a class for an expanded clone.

CDR3 protein: CASSESIGGPPGYTF
V gene: TRBV10-2
J gene: TRBJ1-2
clone size: NA

CDR3 protein: CASGLGGLAGNTQYF
V gene: TRBV12-5
J gene: TRBJ2-3
clone size: NA

CDR3 protein: CASSQPDTLYGYTF
V gene: TRBV4-2
J gene: TRBJ1-2
clone size: NA

CDR3 protein: CASSQLNPGTGFSPLHF
V gene: TRBV4-1
J gene: TRBJ1-6
clone size: NA

CDR3 protein: CASSPRWRAGGPYEQYF
V gene: TRBV5-5
J gene: TRBJ2-7
clone size: NA

CDR3 protein: CASSRGQGTYEQYF
V gene: TRBV7-2
J gene: TRBJ2-7
clone size: NA

CDR3 protein: CASGGTRHGYTF
V gene: TRBV25-1
J gene: TRBJ1-2
clone size: NA

CDR3 protein: CATSDPRPGIRDPVVHF
V gene: TRBV24-1
J gene: TRBJ2-5
clone size: NA

CDR3 protein: CASSLGWREANYF
V gene: TRBV7-2
J gene: TRBJ2-3
clone size: NA

CDR3 protein: CASSYSGSERQYF
V gene: TRBV11-3
J gene: TRBJ2-3
clone size: NA

CDR3 protein: CASSRDTGNTIYF
V gene: TRBV4-3
J gene: TRBJ1-3
clone size: NA

CDR3 protein: CASSPTTGGWRLDTEAFF
V gene: TRBV18
J gene: TRBJ1-1
clone size: NA

CDR3 protein: CASSTGLSGTDTQYF
V gene: TRBV18
J gene: TRBJ2-3
clone size: NA

CDR3 protein: CASSLATATGNTIYF
V gene: TRBV28
J gene: TRBJ1-3
clone size: NA

CDR3 protein: CASSSRVYTATDTQYF
V gene: TRBV9
J gene: TRBJ2-3
clone size: NA

CDR3 protein: CASSFHHNYRAGVSNEQFF
V gene: TRBV27
J gene: TRBJ2-1
clone size: NA

CDR3 protein: CASSLAPIGRQGIPEAFF
V gene: TRBV5-1
J gene: TRBJ1-1
clone size: NA

CDR3 protein: CASSFPGGNTGELFF
V gene: TRBV28
J gene: TRBJ2-2
clone size: NA

CDR3 protein: CASSIGPLAGGAKNIQYF
V gene: TRBV19
J gene: TRBJ2-4
clone size: NA

CDR3 protein: CASSPPTGGTGELFF
V gene: TRBV4-2
J gene: TRBJ2-2
clone size: NA

CDR3 protein: CASSLFNRGRESYTF
V gene: TRBV7-2
J gene: TRBJ1-2
clone size: NA

CDR3 protein: CASSPRADQPQHF
V gene: TRBV18
J gene: TRBJ1-5
clone size: NA

CDR3 protein: CAISESGRGVSGNQPQHF
V gene: TRBV10-3
J gene: TRBJ1-5
clone size: once

CDR3 protein: CASSLNVGVYNEQFF
V gene: TRBV7-3
J gene: TRBJ2-1
clone size: few

CDR3 protein: CASSLHGQGAHEQYF
V gene: TRBV7-9
J gene: TRBJ2-7
clone size: NA

CDR3 protein: CASSLALAGTGELFF
V gene: TRBV5-1
J gene: TRBJ2-2
clone size: NA

CDR3 protein: CASSREGLLNTEAFF
V gene: TRBV9
J gene: TRBJ1-1
clone size: NA

CDR3 protein: CASSPGPRREEQYF
V gene: TRBV28
J gene: TRBJ2-7
clone size: NA

CDR3 protein: CASSALAGVGEQYF
V gene: TRBV9
J gene: TRBJ2-7
clone size: NA

CDR3 protein: CASLPDREHYGYTF
V gene: TRBV19
J gene: TRBJ1-2
clone size: NA

CDR3 protein: CASSQPGQHNSPLHF
V gene: TRBV3-1/TRBV3-2
J gene: TRBJ1-6
clone size: NA

CDR3 protein: CAISGGSGGYNEQFF
V gene: TRBV10-3
J gene: TRBJ2-1
clone size: NA

CDR3 protein: CASSEEGEQFF
V gene: TRBV9
J gene: TRBJ2-1
clone size: NA

CDR3 protein: CASPASGGRRTDTQYF
V gene: TRBV7-2
J gene: TRBJ2-3
clone size: NA

CDR3 protein: CSASGGGEAFF
V gene: TRBV20-1
J gene: TRBJ1-1
clone size: NA

CDR3 protein: CASSQGQPYEQYF
V gene: TRBV12-3/TRBV12-4
J gene: TRBJ2-7
clone size: NA

CDR3 protein: CASRRRGQGEQFF
V gene: TRBV5-1
J gene: TRBJ2-1
clone size: NA

CDR3 protein: CASRSPSDSPLHF
V gene: TRBV12-3/TRBV12-4
J gene: TRBJ1-6
clone size: NA

CDR3 protein: CAFRQGNQPQHF
V gene: TRBV30
J gene: TRBJ1-5
clone size: NA